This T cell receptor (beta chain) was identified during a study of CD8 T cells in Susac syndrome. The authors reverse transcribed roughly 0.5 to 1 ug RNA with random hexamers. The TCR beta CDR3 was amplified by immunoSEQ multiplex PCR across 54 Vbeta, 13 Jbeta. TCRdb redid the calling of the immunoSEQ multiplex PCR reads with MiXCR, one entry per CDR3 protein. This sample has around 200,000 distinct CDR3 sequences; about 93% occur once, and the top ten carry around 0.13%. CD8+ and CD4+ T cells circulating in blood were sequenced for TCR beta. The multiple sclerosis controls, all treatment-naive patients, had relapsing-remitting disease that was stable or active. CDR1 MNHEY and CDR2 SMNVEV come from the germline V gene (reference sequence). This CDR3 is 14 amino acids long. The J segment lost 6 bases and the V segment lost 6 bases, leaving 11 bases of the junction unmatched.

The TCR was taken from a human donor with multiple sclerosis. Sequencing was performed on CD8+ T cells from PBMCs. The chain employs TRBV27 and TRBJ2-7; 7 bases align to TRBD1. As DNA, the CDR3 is TGTGCCAGCAGCCTCGCAGGGGGTCCCCTCGAGCAGTACTTC. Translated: CASSLAGGPLEQYF.